The next 5 T cell receptor beta chains were all read from a single sample in a study of T cell repertoires in cytomegalovirus infection. No cognate antigen is known for these TCRs. TCRdb reanalysed the reads using MiXCR and keeps one entry per CDR3 protein. The table lists 300,000 to 400,000 distinct CDR3 sequences, just under 30% of them singletons, with around 20% in the top ten. Material: cultured PBMCs, obtained from culture after CMV antigen stimulation. Every receptor here comes from a human donor in good health (CMV status not recorded). Some clones in this sample may be carry-over from other donors' samples.

This rearrangement joins TRBV12-3 or TRBV12-4 to TRBJ2-1; 10 positions match TRBD1. Unmatched junction bases numbered 8, after V lost 5 bases and J lost 7 bases. The CDR3 has 15 amino acids. The CDR3 protein is CASSLRDRGRNEQFF. CDR3 DNA: TGTGCCAGCAGTCTCCGGGACAGGGGCCGGAATGAGCAGTTCTTC.

The CDR3 DNA reads TGTGCCAGTAGTATAGAGCGACCGTCCAATGAGCAGTTCTTC. It specifies CASSIERPSNEQFF. The V call is TRBV19, the J call TRBJ2-1; no definite D call. Trimming stripped 0 bases from V and 6 bases from J, with 9 bases between. Germline CDR1 and CDR2: LNHDA and SQIVND (reference sequence). The CDR3 extends over 14 amino acids.

The chain is built from TRBV12-3 or TRBV12-4 and TRBJ1-3; 9 nucleotides match TRBD1. The CDR3 runs 15 residues. V shed 2 bases, J shed 3 bases, and the junction held 2 bases outside the gene matches. CDR3 in amino acids: CASSLRQGGGNTIYF. In nucleotides, the CDR3 is TGTGCCAGCAGTTTAAGACAGGGGGGTGGAAACACCATATATTTT.

The rearrangement joins TRBV27 to TRBJ2-2; TRBD2 is a possible D gene (5 bases). Germline V gene lookup returns CDR1 MNHEY and CDR2 SMNVEV (reference sequence). Trimming removed 3 bases from V and 0 bases from J, with 8 bases in between. This CDR3 comprises 15 residues. The chain's CDR3 is CASSLQEANTGELFF. The CDR3 nucleotides are TGTGCCAGCAGTTTGCAGGAGGCGAACACCGGGGAGCTGTTTTTT.

The rearrangement uses TRBV12-5 and TRBJ1-1; D might be TRBD1 (6 bases). The ends were cut back, 6 bases at V and 4 bases at J, with 12 bases in the middle. The germline CDR1 and CDR2 sequences are LGHNT and FRNRAP. The CDR3 has 13 amino acids. CDR3 loop: CASGLGHLTEAFF. CDR3 DNA sequence: TGTGCTAGTGGCCTGGGACATCTCACTGAAGCTTTCTTT.